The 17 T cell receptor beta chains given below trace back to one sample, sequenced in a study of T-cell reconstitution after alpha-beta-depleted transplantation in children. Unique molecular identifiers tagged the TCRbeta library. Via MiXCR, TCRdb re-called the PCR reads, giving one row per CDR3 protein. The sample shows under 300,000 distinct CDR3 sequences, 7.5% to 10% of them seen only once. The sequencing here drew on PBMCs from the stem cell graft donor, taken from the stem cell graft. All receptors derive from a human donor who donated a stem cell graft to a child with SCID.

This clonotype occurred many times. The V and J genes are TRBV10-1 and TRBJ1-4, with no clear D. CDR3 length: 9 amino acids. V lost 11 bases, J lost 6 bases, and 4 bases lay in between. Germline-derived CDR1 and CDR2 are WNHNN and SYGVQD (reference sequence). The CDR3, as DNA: TGCGCCGGGGATGAAAAACTGTTTTTT. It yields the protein CAGDEKLFF.

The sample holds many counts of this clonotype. The CDR3 is CSAGGTSGGDPYEQYF. For the CDR3, the DNA is TGCAGTGCAGGCGGGACTAGCGGGGGGGATCCCTACGAGCAGTACTTC. The V and J genes are TRBV20-1 and TRBJ2-7; TRBD2 matches 16 bases. J gave up 2 bases and V 6 bases, and 7 bases lay outside the gene matches. CDR1 DFQATT and CDR2 SNEGSKA come from the germline V gene (reference sequence). The CDR3 length is 16 residues.

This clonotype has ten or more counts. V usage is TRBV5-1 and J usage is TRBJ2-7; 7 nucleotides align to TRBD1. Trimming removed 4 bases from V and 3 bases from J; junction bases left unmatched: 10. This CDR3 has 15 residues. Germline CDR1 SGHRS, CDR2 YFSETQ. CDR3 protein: CASSPSGTAGYEQYF. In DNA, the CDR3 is TGCGCCAGCAGCCCATCCGGGACAGCAGGCTACGAGCAGTACTTC. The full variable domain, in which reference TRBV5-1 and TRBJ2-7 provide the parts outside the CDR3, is KAGVTQTPRYLIKTRGQQVTLSCSPISGHRSVSWYQQTPGQGLQFLFEYFSETQRNKGNFPGRFSGRQFSNSRSEMNVSTLELGDSALYLCASSPSGTAGYEQYFGPGTRLTVT.

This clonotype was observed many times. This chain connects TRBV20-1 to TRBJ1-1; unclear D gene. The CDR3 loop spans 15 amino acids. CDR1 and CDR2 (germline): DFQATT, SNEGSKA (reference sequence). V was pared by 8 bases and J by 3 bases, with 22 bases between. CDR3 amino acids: CSPSRPQDRDTEAFF. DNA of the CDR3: TGCAGTCCGAGCCGCCCACAAGACCGGGACACTGAAGCTTTCTTT.

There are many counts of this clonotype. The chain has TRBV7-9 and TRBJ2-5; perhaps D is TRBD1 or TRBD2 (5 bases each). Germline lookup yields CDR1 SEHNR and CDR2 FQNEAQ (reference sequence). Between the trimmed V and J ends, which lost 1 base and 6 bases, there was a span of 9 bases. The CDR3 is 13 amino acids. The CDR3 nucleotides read TGTGCCAGCAGCTTAGTGGGGACGCAGACCCAGTACTTC. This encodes CASSLVGTQTQYF.

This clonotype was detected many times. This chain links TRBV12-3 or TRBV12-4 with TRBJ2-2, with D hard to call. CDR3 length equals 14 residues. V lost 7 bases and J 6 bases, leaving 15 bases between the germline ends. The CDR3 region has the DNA TGTGCCAGCATCCTAATGGGTCCCCCCGGGGAGCTGTTTTTT. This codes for CASILMGPPGELFF.

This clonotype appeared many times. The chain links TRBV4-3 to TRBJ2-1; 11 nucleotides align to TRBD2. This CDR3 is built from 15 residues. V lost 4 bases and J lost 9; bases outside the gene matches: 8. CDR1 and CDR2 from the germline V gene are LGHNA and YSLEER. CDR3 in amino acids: CASSPLAGGGREQFF. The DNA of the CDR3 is TGCGCCAGCAGCCCCCTAGCGGGGGGCGGTCGTGAGCAGTTCTTC.

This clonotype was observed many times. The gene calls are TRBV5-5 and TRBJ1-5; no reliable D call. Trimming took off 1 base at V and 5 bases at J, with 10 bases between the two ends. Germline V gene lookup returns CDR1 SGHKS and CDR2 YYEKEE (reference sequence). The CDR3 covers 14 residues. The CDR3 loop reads CASSLYGRDQPQHF. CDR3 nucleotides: TGTGCCAGCAGCTTGTACGGGCGAGATCAGCCCCAGCATTTT. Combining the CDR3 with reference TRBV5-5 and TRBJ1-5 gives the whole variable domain DAGVTQSPTHLIKTRGQQVTLRCSPISGHKSVSWYQQVLGQGPQFIFQYYEKEERGRGNFPDRFSARQFPNYSSELNVNALLLGDSALYLCASSLYGRDQPQHFGDGTRLSIL.

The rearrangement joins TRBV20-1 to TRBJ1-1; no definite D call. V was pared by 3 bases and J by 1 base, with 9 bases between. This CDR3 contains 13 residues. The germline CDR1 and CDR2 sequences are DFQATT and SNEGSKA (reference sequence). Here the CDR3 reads CSASLIPNTEAFF. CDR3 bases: TGCAGTGCTAGTTTAATCCCGAACACTGAAGCTTTCTTT.

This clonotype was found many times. The CDR3 nucleotides are TGTGCCAGCAGCCACGGCGGGGTAACTGAGCAGTTCTTC. Its translation is CASSHGGVTEQFF. This chain joins TRBV3-1 and TRBJ2-1; TRBD2 might be the D (6 bases). The germline V and J ends were trimmed by 3 bases and 9 bases, with 12 bases remaining between them. This CDR3 is 13 amino acids long. Germline lookup yields CDR1 LGHDT and CDR2 YNNKEL (reference sequence).

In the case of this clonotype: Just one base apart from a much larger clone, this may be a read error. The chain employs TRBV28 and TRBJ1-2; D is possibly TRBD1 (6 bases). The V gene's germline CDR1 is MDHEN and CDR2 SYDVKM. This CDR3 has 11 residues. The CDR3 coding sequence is TGTGCCAGCAGTTTTAAGGGGGGCTACGCCTTC. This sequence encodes CASSFKGGYAF.

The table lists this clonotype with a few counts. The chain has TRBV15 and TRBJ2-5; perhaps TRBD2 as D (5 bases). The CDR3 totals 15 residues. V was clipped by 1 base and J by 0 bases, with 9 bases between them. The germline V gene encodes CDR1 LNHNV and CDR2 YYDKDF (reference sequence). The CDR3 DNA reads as TGTGCCACCAGCAGAGGGATACTAGACCAAGAGACCCAGTACTTC. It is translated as CATSRGILDQETQYF.

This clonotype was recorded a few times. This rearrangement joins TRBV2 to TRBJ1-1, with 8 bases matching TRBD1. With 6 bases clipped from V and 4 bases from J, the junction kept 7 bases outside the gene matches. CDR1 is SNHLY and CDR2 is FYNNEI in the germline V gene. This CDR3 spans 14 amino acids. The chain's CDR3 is CASSSNGQGTEAFF. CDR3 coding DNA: TGTGCCAGCAGCTCAAACGGACAGGGCACTGAAGCTTTCTTT.

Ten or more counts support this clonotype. The CDR3: CASSYRGAYNEKLFF. CDR3 bases: TGTGCCAGCAGTTACAGGGGCGCGTATAATGAAAAACTGTTTTTT. The V call is TRBV6-5, the J call TRBJ1-4, with TRBD1 as a possible D gene (5 bases). The germline V and J ends were trimmed by 2 bases and 4 bases, with 11 bases remaining between them. This CDR3 has 15 amino acids. Germline CDR1 and CDR2: MNHEY and SVGAGI.

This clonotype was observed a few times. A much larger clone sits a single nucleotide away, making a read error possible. The CDR3 region is CASSLMNRVGNPLHF. The CDR3 nucleotides read TGTGCCAGCAGCTTAATGAATAGGGTCGGAAACCCCCTCCACTTT. This chain joins TRBV7-2 and TRBJ1-6; D ambiguous. The germline V gene has CDR1 SGHTA and CDR2 FQGNSA. Deletions cut 2 bases from V and 13 bases from J, with 18 bases between. This CDR3 is built from 15 residues.

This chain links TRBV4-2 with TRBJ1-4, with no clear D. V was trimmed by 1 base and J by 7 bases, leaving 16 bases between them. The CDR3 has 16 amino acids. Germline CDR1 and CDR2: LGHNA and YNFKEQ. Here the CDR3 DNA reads TGTGCCAGCAGCCAAGGGGGAGAGGGAGTAGGTGAAAAACTGTTTTTT. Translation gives CASSQGGEGVGEKLFF.

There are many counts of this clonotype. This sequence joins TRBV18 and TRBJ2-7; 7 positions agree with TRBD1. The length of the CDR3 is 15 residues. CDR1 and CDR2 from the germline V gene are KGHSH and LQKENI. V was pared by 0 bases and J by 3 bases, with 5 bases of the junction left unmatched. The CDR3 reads CASSPPGTDHYEQYF. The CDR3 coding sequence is TGTGCCAGCTCACCACCAGGGACAGACCACTACGAGCAGTACTTC.